Included here is one TCR beta chain sequence, with context. Original handling: It was from reference gene primer amplification that nucleated cell counts were estimated. This table comes from immunoSEQ multiplex PCR, and its TCRdb copy is limited to in-frame clones, with some not included. The V and J calls and the clone size are those of that table, but D and trimming were determined from the DNA. The repertoire includes more than 250,000 clones, roughly 86% of them detected once, and 1.5% to 2% sits in the top ten. These data come from a study of blood T cell repertoires in COVID-19. Study summary: Acute and convalescent COVID-19 samples came from the United States, Italy and Spain. T cells, B-cell-depleted T cells, or PBMCs provided the cDNA or gDNA that served as material.

This CDR3 spans 15 amino acids. Trimming removed 4 bases at V and 0 bases at J, with 12 bases between. Germline CDR1 and CDR2: LGHDT and YNNKEL (reference sequence). Source material: peripheral blood. This receptor was taken from a woman in her forties or fifties with acute or convalescent COVID-19. V gene TRBV3-1 (or the pseudogene TRBV3-2) combines with J gene TRBJ1-2, with D perhaps TRBD1 (5 bases). In DNA, the CDR3 is TGTGCCAGCAGCCTGGGAGGGGAAGCTAACTATGGCTACACCTTC. Its protein is CASSLGGEANYGYTF.